This T cell receptor beta chain comes out of a study of CD8 T cells in ankylosing spondylitis. Each CDR3 protein gets one entry after TCRdb re-called the 5' RACE reads with MiXCR. This repertoire shows about 220,000 distinct CDR3 sequences, 6% to 8% found once; its top ten account for 12% to 15%. Ten or more counts support this clonotype. What it recognizes is unknown. The CDR3 runs 13 residues. The V gene's germline CDR1 is MNHEY and CDR2 SVGAGI. V lost 0 bases and J lost 7; bases outside the gene matches: 2. Study-wide findings and caveats: Characteristic, it appeared, of ankylosing spondylitis blood was a TCR beta motif of eight or nine highly homologous variants.

Material: blood, either unsorted or a sorted T cell fraction (not recorded which). The genes are TRBV6-5 and TRBJ2-5; 7 nucleotides agree with TRBD1. This receptor was obtained from a male donor with ankylosing spondylitis. CDR3 DNA sequence: TGTGCCAGCAGTTACTCGGGACAGTTGACCCAGTACTTC. Translation gives CASSYSGQLTQYF.